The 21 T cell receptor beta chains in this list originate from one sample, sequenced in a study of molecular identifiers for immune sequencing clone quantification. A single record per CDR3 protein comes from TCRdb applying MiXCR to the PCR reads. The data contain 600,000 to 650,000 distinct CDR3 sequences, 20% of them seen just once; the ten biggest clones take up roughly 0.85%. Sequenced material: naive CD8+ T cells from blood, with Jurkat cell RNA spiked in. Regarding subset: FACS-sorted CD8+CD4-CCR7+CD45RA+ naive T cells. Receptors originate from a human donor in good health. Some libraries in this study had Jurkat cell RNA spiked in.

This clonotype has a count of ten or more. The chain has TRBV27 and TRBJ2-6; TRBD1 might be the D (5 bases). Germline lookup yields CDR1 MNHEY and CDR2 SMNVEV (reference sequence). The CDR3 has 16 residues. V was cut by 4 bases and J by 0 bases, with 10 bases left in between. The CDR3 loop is CASSSLDSSGANVLTF. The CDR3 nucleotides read TGTGCCAGCAGTTCCCTCGACAGCTCTGGGGCCAACGTCCTGACTTTC.

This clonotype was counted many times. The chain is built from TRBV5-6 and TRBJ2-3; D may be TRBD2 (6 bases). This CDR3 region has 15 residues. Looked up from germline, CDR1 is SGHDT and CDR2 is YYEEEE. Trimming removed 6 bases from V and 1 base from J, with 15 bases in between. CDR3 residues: CASNAGTFGTDTQYF. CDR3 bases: TGTGCCAGCAACGCAGGGACTTTCGGCACAGATACGCAGTATTTT.

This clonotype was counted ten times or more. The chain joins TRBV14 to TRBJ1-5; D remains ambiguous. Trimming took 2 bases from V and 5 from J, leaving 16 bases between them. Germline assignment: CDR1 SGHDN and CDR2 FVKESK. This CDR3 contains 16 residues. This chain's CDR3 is CASSQKRNLDDQPQHF. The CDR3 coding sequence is TGTGCCAGCAGCCAAAAACGGAACCTAGACGATCAGCCCCAGCATTTT.

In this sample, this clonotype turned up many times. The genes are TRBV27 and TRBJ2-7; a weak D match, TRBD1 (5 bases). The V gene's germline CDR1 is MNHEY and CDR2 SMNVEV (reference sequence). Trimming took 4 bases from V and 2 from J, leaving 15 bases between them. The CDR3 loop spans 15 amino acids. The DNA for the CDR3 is TGTGCCAGCAGTTCAGGCGCAGGGATAGCCTACGAGCAGTACTTC. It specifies CASSSGAGIAYEQYF.

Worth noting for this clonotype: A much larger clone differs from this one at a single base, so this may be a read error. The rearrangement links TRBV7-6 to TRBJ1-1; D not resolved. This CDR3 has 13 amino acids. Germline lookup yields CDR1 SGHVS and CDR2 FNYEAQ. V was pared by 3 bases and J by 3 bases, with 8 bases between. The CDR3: CASSLLWDTEAFF. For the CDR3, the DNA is TGTGCCAGCAGCTTGCTGTGGGACACTGAAGCTTTCTTT.

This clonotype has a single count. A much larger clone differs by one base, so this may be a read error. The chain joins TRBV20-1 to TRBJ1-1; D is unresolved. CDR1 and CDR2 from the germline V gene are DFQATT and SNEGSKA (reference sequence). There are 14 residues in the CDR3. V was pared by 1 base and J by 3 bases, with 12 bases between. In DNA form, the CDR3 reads TGCAGTGCTAGAGGAGCCACGGATGACACTGAAGCTTTCTTT. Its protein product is CSARGATDDTEAFF.

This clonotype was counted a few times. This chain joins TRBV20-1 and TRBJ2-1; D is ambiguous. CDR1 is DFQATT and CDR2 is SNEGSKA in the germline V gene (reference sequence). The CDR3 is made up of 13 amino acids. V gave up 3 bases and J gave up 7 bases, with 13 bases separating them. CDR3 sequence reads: CSASPLDGNEQFF. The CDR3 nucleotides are TGCAGTGCTAGCCCCTTAGATGGGAATGAGCAGTTCTTC.

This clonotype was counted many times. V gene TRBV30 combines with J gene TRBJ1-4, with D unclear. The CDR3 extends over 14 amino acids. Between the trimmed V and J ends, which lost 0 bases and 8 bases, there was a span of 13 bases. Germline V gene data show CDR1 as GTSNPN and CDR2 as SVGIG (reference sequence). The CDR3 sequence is CAWSVLGTQEKLFF. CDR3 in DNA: TGTGCCTGGAGTGTTTTGGGTACACAGGAAAAACTGTTTTTT.

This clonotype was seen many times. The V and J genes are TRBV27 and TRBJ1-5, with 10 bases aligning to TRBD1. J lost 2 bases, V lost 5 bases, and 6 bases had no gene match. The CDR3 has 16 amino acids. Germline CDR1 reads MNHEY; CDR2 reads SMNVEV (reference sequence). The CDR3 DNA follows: TGTGCCAGCAGTCCCCGACAGGGGGCTCGCAATCAGCCCCAGCATTTT. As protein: CASSPRQGARNQPQHF.

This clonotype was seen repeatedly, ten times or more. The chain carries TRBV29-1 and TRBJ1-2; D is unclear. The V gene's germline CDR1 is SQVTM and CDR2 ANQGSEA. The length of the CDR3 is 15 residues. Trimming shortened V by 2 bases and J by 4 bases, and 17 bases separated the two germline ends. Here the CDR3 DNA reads TGCAGCGTTGAATTGCTGAGGTATCAATCCTATGGCTACACCTTC. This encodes CSVELLRYQSYGYTF.

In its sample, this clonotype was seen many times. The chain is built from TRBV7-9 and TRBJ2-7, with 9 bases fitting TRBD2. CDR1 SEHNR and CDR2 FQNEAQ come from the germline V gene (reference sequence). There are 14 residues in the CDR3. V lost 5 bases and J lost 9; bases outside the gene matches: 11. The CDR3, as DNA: TGTGCCAGCAGCCTCGGACTAGCGCCGGGAGGGCAGTACTTC. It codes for CASSLGLAPGGQYF.

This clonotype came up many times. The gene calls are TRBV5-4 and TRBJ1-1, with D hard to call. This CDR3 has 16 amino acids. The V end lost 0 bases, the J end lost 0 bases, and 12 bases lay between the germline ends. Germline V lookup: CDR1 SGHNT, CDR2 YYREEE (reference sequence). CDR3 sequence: CASSLGRLGLNTEAFF. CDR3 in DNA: TGTGCCAGCAGCTTGGGGAGGCTGGGCCTGAACACTGAAGCTTTCTTT.

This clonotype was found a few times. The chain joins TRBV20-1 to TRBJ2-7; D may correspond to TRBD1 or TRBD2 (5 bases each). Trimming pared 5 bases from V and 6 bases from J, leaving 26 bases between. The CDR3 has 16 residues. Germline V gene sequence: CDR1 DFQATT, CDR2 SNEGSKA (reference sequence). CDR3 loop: CSAGRGPGATFCEQYF. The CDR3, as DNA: TGCAGTGCTGGCCGAGGCCCCGGGGCCACTTTCTGCGAGCAGTACTTC.

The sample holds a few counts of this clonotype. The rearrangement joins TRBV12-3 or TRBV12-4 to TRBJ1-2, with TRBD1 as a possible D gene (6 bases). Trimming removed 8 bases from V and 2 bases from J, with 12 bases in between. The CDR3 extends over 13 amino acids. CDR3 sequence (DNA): TGTGCCAGCCACGACAGGTTAAACTATGGCTACACCTTC. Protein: CASHDRLNYGYTF.

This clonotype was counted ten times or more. CDR3 sequence reads: CASSQEPGVIWNTEAFF. The CDR3 DNA sequence: TGCGCCAGCAGCCAGGAGCCAGGGGTTATTTGGAACACTGAAGCTTTCTTT. The chain carries TRBV4-1 and TRBJ1-1; maybe TRBD1 (6 bases). Germline CDR1 and CDR2: MGHRA and YSYEKL. Trimming removed 3 bases at V and 1 base at J, with 18 bases between. CDR3 length: 17 residues.

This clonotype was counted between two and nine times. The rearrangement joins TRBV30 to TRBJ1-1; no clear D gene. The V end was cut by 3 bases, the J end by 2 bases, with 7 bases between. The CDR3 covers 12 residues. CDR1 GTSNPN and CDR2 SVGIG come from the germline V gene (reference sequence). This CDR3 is CAWRGINTEAFF. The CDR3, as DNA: TGTGCCTGGAGGGGGATCAACACTGAAGCTTTCTTT.

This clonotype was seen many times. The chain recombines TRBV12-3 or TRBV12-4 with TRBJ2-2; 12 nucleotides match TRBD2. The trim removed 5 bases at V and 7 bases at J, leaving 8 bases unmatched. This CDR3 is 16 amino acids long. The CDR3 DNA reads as TGTGCCAGCAGTGTCCTAGCGGGAGGGCCGTACGGGGAGCTGTTTTTT. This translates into CASSVLAGGPYGELFF.

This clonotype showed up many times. This chain's CDR3 is CASSPEGYGPQPQHF. The CDR3, as DNA: TGTGCCAGCTCACCAGAGGGGTACGGCCCTCAGCCCCAGCATTTT. The rearrangement links TRBV18 to TRBJ1-5; a weak D match, TRBD1 (5 bases). In germline, CDR1 is KGHSH, CDR2 LQKENI. The CDR3 consists of 15 residues. With 2 bases removed from V and 6 bases from J, the gap between germline ends came to 14 bases.

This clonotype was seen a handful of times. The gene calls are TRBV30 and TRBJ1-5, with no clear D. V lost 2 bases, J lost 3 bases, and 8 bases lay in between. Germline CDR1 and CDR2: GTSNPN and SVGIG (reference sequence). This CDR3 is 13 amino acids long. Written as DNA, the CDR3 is TGTGCCTGGAGTACAGAGTACAATCAGCCCCAGCATTTT. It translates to CAWSTEYNQPQHF.

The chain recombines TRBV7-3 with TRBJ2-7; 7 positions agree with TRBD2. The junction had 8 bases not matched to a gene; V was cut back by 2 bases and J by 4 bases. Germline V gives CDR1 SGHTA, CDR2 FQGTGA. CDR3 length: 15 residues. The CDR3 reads CASSLSAGDGYEQYF. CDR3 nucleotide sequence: TGTGCCAGCAGCTTATCGGCGGGAGATGGTTACGAGCAGTACTTC.

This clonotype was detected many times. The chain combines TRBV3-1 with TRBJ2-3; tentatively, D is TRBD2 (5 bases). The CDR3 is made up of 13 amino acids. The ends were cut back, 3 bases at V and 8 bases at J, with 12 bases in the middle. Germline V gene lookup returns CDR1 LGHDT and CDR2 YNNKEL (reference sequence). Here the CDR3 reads CASSQGLAGTQYF. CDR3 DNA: TGTGCCAGCAGCCAGGGCCTAGCAGGTACGCAGTATTTT.